These 18 T cell receptor beta chains came from one sample sequenced in a study of cytomegalovirus exposure and HLA in healthy donors. Vbeta (60) and Jbeta (13) primers were used in the PCR. This table comes from immunoSEQ multiplex PCR, and its TCRdb copy is limited to in-frame clones, with some not included. The sample records about 260,000 clones, approximately 84% being singletons. Material: PBMCs. The receptors originated from a woman between 40 and 55 years old in good health and CMV-seropositive.

The CDR3 region is CASSLDNGRANEQFF. For the CDR3, the DNA is TGTGCCAGCAGCTTAGATAACGGGAGGGCCAATGAGCAGTTCTTC. The gene calls are TRBV11-3 and TRBJ2-1, with 8 bases lining up with TRBD2. The CDR3 is 15 amino acids. V shed 0 bases, J shed 6 bases, and the junction held 4 bases outside the gene matches. CDR1 SGHNT and CDR2 YENEEA come from the germline V gene.

This chain connects TRBV21-1 to TRBJ1-3; the table names TRBD1, a call not compared with the DNA. TRBV21-1 is reported as a pseudogene. This CDR3 has 15 amino acids. The CDR3 reads CASSSDRGLRNTIYF. CDR3 in DNA: TGTGCCAGCAGCTCCGACAGGGGGTTAAGAAACACCATATATTTT.

The table lists this clone with a count of one. The chain joins TRBV30 to TRBJ1-6; D remains unclear. This CDR3 spans 13 amino acids. CDR1 is GTSNPN and CDR2 is SVGIG in the germline V gene (reference sequence). V was pared by 4 bases and J by 3 bases, with 7 bases between. The CDR3 region is CAWKDFYNSPLHF. For the CDR3, the DNA is TGTGCCTGGAAGGACTTCTATAATTCACCCCTCCACTTT.

This chain uses TRBV19 with TRBJ2-3; tentative D call: TRBD2 (5 bases). The germline V and J ends were trimmed by 6 bases and 1 base, with 14 bases remaining between them. The CDR3 has 15 residues. The germline gives CDR1 LNHDA, CDR2 SQIVND (reference sequence). CDR3 in amino acids: CASSHRDGGTDTQYF. The CDR3 DNA is TGTGCCAGTAGCCACCGGGATGGGGGCACAGATACGCAGTATTTT.

The rearrangement uses TRBV30 and TRBJ2-1, with 10 bases lining up with TRBD1. V lost 4 bases and J lost 7; bases outside the gene matches: 19. This CDR3 region has 18 residues. Germline V gene sequence: CDR1 GTSNPN, CDR2 SVGIG (reference sequence). The CDR3 here is CAWKGFTGTGAPFNEQFF. CDR3 coding DNA: TGTGCCTGGAAGGGGTTCACCGGGACAGGGGCTCCTTTTAATGAGCAGTTCTTC.

V gene TRBV4-1 combines with J gene TRBJ2-7, with D perhaps matching TRBD1 (6 bases). Germline assignment: CDR1 MGHRA and CDR2 YSYEKL. The CDR3 totals 16 residues. Trimming took off 0 bases at V and 2 bases at J, with 14 bases between the two ends. The CDR3 reads CASSQDLGARTYEQYF. CDR3 nucleotides: TGCGCCAGCAGCCAAGATCTGGGGGCCAGGACCTACGAGCAGTACTTC.

V is TRBV27 and J is TRBJ2-1, with 11 bases fitting TRBD2. The CDR3 spans 15 residues. V dropped 6 bases and J dropped 9; count of bases not matched to a gene: 10. Looked up from germline, CDR1 is MNHEY and CDR2 is SMNVEV (reference sequence). CDR3 nucleotides: TGTGCCAGCAGCTTGCTCCGACTAGCGGGGACTGAGCAGTTCTTC. As protein: CASSLLRLAGTEQFF.

The gene calls are TRBV28 and TRBJ2-5; 7 bases agree with TRBD2. The length of the CDR3 is 13 residues. Germline-derived CDR1 and CDR2 are MDHEN and SYDVKM. J gave up 7 bases and V 7 bases, and 9 bases lay outside the gene matches. DNA for the CDR3: TGTGCCAGCATTAAAATGGGAGGGCGGACCCAGTACTTC. Translating it yields CASIKMGGRTQYF.

The gene calls are TRBV10-3 and TRBJ2-3; D possibly corresponds to TRBD2 (5 bases). This CDR3 region has 15 residues. The ends were cut back, 4 bases at V and 0 bases at J, with 11 bases in the middle. From germline, CDR1 is ENHRY and CDR2 SYGVKD. For the CDR3, the DNA is TGTGCCATCAGTGGGGAGACTTCTAGCACAGATACGCAGTATTTT. Residues: CAISGETSSTDTQYF.

The gene calls are TRBV4-1 and TRBJ1-1, with 7 bases identical to TRBD1. With V trimmed by 4 bases and J by 11 bases, 10 bases remained unmatched. CDR1 and CDR2 from the germline V gene are MGHRA and YSYEKL. The CDR3 covers 13 residues. The CDR3 DNA sequence: TGCGCCAGCAGCCGTACAGGGGCTGAAGAGGCTTTCTTT. Amino acids: CASSRTGAEEAFF.

J is TRBJ2-7 and V is TRBV10-2; 15 bases line up with TRBD2. Germline lookup yields CDR1 WSHSY and CDR2 SAAADI. This CDR3 is built from 16 residues. The junction had 5 bases not matched to a gene; V was cut back by 4 bases and J by 4 bases. In DNA form, the CDR3 reads TGCGCCAGCAGTGGGACTAGCGGGAGGGCTAAATACGAGCAGTACTTC. Translating it yields CASSGTSGRAKYEQYF.

Only a few counts were recorded for this clone. The junction shows a germline mismatch at one end, possibly a read error. The chain couples TRBV6-5 to TRBJ2-4; D is perhaps TRBD2 (6 bases). The germline gives CDR1 MNHEY, CDR2 SVGAGI. CDR3 length equals 15 residues. In nucleotides, the CDR3 is TGTGCCAGCAGTTACGAGACGGAGGGCAAAAACAGTCAGTACTTC. Amino acids: CASSYETEGKNSQYF.

This clone has only a few counts. A junction end diverges from the germline sequence, so it may reflect a read error. This rearrangement joins TRBV7-9 to TRBJ2-7; 12 positions match TRBD1. The CDR3 is 15 residues long. From germline, CDR1 is SEHNR and CDR2 FQNEAQ (reference sequence). CDR3 in amino acids: CSSSPRGQGAYEQYF. In nucleotides, the CDR3 is TGTTCCAGCAGCCCCCGGGGACAGGGGGCTTACGAGCAGTACTTC.

The rearrangement joins TRBV4-3 to TRBJ2-5; D perhaps matches TRBD1 (5 bases). Trimming pared 0 bases from V and 2 bases from J, leaving 13 bases between. CDR1 LGHNA and CDR2 YSLEER come from the germline V gene. This CDR3 spans 16 amino acids. CDR3 sequence (DNA): TGCGCCAGCAGCCAAGATCTGGTGACAGTTCAAGAGACCCAGTACTTC. Translation: CASSQDLVTVQETQYF.

The rearrangement links TRBV5-1 to TRBJ2-3; perhaps TRBD2 as D (5 bases). Germline CDR1 and CDR2: SGHRS and YFSETQ. Trimming cost V 2 bases and J 5 bases, with 12 bases left between them. This CDR3 region has 14 residues. The CDR3: CASSLRAEGDTQYF. As DNA, the CDR3 is TGCGCCAGCAGCTTAAGGGCAGAGGGAGATACGCAGTATTTT.

The chain recombines TRBV28 with TRBJ1-1, with no clear D. V lost 5 bases, J lost 3 bases, and 16 bases lay in between. The V gene's germline CDR1 is MDHEN and CDR2 SYDVKM. The CDR3 totals 15 residues. The CDR3 protein is CASSPGPTIYTEAFF. The DNA for the CDR3 is TGTGCCAGCAGTCCAGGCCCGACAATATACACTGAAGCTTTCTTT.

The CDR3 region is CASSPPTGATEAFF. CDR3 in DNA: TGTGCCAGCAGCCCACCGACAGGGGCGACTGAAGCTTTCTTT. This sequence joins TRBV11-2 and TRBJ1-1; 8 bases fit TRBD1. V was clipped by 5 bases and J by 5 bases; unmatched bases: 7. Germline V CDR1 and CDR2: SGHAT, FQNNGV. This CDR3 has 14 residues.

The chain employs TRBV30 and TRBJ2-3; 13 bases are shared with TRBD2. J gave up 1 base and V 7 bases, and 8 bases lay outside the gene matches. The CDR3 is 16 amino acids. Germline V gives CDR1 GTSNPN, CDR2 SVGIG (reference sequence). CDR3 sequence (DNA): TGTGCCTACGGACTAGCGGGAGTAATGGGCACAGATACGCAGTATTTT. Amino acid sequence: CAYGLAGVMGTDTQYF.